There are many counts of the clone carrying this T cell receptor (beta chain). The antigen is undetermined. This entry belongs to a study of T cells in Graves' hyperthyroidism and ophthalmopathy. Researchers barred patients who had uncontrolled infection, other autoimmune disease, pregnancy or lactation. Whole-study results and caveats: Within blood appeared most thyroid clonotypes that had expanded above 0.001.

Amplification yielded TCR beta CDR3 regions, with RNA transcripts as the source. First-round RT-PCR with HTBI primers amplified the TCR CDR3 region. From the multiplex PCR reads, TCRdb called clonotypes with MiXCR, one entry per CDR3 protein. Here the sample spans about 400,000 distinct CDR3 sequences, more than 15% being singletons. Trimming pared 4 bases from V and 3 bases from J, leaving 17 bases between. This CDR3 is 16 amino acids long. Looked up from germline, CDR1 is SGHRS and CDR2 is YFSETQ. Sample: blood. The rearrangement joins TRBV5-1 to TRBJ1-5; D might be TRBD1 (5 bases). This receptor was taken from a woman aged 18-29 years with Graves' hyperthyroidism that later progressed to Graves' ophthalmopathy. The CDR3 sequence is CASSERQSGPNQPQHF. CDR3 nucleotide sequence: TGCGCCAGCAGCGAGAGACAGTCCGGCCCCAATCAGCCCCAGCATTTT.